This T cell receptor beta chain emerged from a study of metastatic and nonmetastatic thyroid tumors. On the study more broadly: Repertoires from blood and tumor or nodule tissue of malignant and benign thyroid patients were compared. Study-wide results and limits: When malignant thyroid tumors were compared with benign nodules, TCR beta diversity was reportedly significantly higher in the malignant tumors. This held in both blood and tumor samples.

This clone is labeled as large (0.1 to 1%). Its matching antigen is unknown. The V and J ends lost 4 bases and 4 bases respectively, with 14 bases between them. Germline loops: CDR1 LGHNA, CDR2 YNFKEQ. The CDR3 is 15 amino acids. Before thyroid surgery, none of the patients had received any treatment. In the original analysis: Across clinicopathological groups, CDR3 differences served as the basis for building a distant-metastasis classifier for papillary thyroid cancer. TCRdb reanalyzed the PCR reads with MiXCR. These V and J calls rely on TCRdb rather than the paper's analysis. This table has approximately 15,000 clones, approximately 30% appearing once.

The genes are TRBV4-2 and TRBJ1-5, with D unresolved. This sequence was found in a male donor with papillary thyroid cancer or a benign thyroid nodule (not recorded which). Some clones in this sample may be carry-over from other donors' samples. The sample consisted of tumor tissue. CDR3 loop: CASSRYRAPNQPQHF. CDR3 nucleotide sequence: TGTGCCAGCAGCCGATACCGGGCTCCTAATCAGCCCCAGCATTTT.